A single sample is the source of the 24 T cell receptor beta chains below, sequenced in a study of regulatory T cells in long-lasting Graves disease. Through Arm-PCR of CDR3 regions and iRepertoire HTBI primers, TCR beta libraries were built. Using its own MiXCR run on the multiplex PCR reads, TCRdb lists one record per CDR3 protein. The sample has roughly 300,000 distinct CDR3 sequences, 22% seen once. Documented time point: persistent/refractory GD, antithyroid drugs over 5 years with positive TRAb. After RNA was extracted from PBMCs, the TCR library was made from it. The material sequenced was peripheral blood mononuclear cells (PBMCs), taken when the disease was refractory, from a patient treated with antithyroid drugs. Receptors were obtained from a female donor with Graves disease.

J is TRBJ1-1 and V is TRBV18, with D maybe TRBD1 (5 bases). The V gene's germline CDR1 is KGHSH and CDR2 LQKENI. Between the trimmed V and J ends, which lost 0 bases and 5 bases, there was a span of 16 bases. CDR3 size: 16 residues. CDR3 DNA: TGTGCCAGCTCACCACCATATCCAGGGATGTTAACTGAAGCTTTCTTT. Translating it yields CASSPPYPGMLTEAFF.

The CDR3: CASSPEQDQPQHF. As DNA, the CDR3 is TGTGCCAGCTCACCCGAGCAGGATCAGCCCCAGCATTTT. The chain links TRBV18 to TRBJ1-5, with no clear D. The CDR3 runs 13 residues. With 3 bases removed from V and 5 bases from J, the gap between germline ends came to 8 bases. The germline gives CDR1 KGHSH, CDR2 LQKENI.

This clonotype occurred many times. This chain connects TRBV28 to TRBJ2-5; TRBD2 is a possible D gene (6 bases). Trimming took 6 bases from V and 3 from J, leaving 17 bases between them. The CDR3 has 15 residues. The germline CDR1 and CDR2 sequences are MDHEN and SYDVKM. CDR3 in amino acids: CASSSNRDSKETQYF. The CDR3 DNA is TGTGCCAGCAGCTCTAACCGGGACTCTAAAGAGACCCAGTACTTC.

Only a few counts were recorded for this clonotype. CDR3 nucleotides: TGTGCCAGCAGCTTAGACGCCAGCGGGAGCCCCTACGAGCAGTACTTC. Encoded protein: CASSLDASGSPYEQYF. The rearrangement links TRBV7-2 to TRBJ2-7, with TRBD2 matching 8 bases. J was trimmed by 2 bases and V by 1 base; bases with no gene match: 7. Germline V gene lookup returns CDR1 SGHTA and CDR2 FQGNSA. The CDR3 runs to 16 residues.

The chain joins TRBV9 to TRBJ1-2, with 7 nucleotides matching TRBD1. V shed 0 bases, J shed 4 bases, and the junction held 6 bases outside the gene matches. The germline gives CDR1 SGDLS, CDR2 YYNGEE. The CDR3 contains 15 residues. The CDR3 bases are TGTGCCAGCAGCGTAGGGGGAGGGGGCTTCTATGGCTACACCTTC. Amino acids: CASSVGGGGFYGYTF. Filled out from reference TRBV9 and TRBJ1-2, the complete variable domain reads DSGVTQTPKHLITATGQRVTLRCSPRSGDLSVYWYQQSLDQGLQFLIQYYNGEERAKGNILERFSAQQFPDLHSELNLSSLELGDSALYFCASSVGGGGFYGYTFGSGTRLTVV.

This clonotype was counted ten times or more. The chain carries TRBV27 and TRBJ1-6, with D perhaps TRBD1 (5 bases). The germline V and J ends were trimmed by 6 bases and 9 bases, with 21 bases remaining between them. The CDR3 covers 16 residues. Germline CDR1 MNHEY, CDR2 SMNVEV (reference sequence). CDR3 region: CASSEAGPPESSPLHF. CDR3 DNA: TGTGCCAGCAGCGAAGCGGGACCCCCGGAGAGTTCACCCCTCCACTTT.

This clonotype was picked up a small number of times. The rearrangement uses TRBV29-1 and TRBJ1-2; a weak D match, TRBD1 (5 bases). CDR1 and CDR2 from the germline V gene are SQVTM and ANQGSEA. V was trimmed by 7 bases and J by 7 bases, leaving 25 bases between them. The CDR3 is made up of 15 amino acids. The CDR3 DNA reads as TGCAGCGCCGCCGTGGGGGGGTCTATGTATAGTGGCTACACCTTC. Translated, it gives CSAAVGGSMYSGYTF.

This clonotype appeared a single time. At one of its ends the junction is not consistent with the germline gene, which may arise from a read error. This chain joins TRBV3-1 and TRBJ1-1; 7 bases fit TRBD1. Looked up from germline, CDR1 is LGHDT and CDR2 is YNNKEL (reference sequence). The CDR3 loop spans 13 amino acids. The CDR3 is CAGSQGGATEAFF. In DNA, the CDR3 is TGTGCCGGCAGCCAGGGGGGAGCCACTGAAGCTTTCTTT.

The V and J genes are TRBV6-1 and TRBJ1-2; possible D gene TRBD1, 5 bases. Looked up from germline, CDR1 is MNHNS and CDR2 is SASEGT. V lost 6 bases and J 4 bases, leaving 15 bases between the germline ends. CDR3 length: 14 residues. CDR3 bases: TGTGCCAGCAGCATTCCTACAGGTGTCTATGGCTACACCTTC. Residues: CASSIPTGVYGYTF.

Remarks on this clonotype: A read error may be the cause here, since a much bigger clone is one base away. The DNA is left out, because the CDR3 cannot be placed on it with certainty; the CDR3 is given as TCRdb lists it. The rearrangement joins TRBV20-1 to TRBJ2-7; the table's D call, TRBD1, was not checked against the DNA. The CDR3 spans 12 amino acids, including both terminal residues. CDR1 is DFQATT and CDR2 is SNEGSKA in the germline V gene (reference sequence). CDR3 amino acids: CSVGQGTYEQHF.

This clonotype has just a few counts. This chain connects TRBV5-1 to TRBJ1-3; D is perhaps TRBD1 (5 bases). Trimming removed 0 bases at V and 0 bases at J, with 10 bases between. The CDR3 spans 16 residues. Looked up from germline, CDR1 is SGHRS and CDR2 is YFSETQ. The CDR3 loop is CASSLEPDSSGNTIYF. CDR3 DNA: TGCGCCAGCAGCTTGGAACCCGACAGCTCTGGAAACACCATATATTTT.

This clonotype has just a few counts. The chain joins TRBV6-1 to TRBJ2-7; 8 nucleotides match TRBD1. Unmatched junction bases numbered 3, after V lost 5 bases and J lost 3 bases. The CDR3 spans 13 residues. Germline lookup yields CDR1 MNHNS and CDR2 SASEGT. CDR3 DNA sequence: TGTGCCAGCAGTCATGGGACAGGCTACGAGCAGTACTTC. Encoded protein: CASSHGTGYEQYF.

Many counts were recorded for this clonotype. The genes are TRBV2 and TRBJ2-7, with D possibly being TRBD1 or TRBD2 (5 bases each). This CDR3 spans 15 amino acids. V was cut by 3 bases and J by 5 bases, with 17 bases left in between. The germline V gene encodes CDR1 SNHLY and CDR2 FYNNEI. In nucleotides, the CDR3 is TGTGCCAGCAGTGATCCCGGGACGTGGGAAGACGAGCAGTACTTC. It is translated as CASSDPGTWEDEQYF.

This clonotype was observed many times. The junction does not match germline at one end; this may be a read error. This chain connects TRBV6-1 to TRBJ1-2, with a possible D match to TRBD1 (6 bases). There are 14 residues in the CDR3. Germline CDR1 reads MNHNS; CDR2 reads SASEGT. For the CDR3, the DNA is TGTGTCAGCACGGAAGACAGGAAATACTATGGCTACACCTTC. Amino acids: CVSTEDRKYYGYTF.

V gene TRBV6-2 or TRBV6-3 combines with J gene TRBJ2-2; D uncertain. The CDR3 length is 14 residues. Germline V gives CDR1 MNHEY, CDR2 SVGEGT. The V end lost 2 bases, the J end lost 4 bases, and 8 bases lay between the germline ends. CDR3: CASSYLISTGELFF. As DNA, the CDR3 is TGTGCCAGCAGTTACCTTATCTCCACCGGGGAGCTGTTTTTT.

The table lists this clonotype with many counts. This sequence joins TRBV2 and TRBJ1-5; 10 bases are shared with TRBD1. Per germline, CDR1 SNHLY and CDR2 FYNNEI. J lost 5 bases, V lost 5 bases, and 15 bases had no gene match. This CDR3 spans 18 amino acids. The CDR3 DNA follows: TGTGCCAGCAGTTCTCGACGGACAGGGGGTAGTTATGATCAGCCCCAGCATTTT. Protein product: CASSSRRTGGSYDQPQHF.

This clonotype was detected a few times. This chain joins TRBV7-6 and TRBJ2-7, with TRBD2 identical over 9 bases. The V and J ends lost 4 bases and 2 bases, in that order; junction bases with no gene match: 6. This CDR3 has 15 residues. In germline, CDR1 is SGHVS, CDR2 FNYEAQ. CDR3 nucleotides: TGTGCCAGCAGCTCCCTAGCGGGGCCCACCTACGAGCAGTACTTC. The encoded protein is CASSSLAGPTYEQYF. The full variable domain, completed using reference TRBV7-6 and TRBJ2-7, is GAGVSQSPRYKVTKRGQDVALRCDPISGHVSLYWYRQALGQGPEFLTYFNYEAQQDKSGLPNDRFSAERPEGSISTLTIQRTEQRDSAMYRCASSSLAGPTYEQYFGPGTRLTVT.

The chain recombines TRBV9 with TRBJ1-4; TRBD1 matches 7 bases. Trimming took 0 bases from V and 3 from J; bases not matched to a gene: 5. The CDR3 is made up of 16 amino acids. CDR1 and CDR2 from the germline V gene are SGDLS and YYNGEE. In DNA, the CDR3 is TGTGCCAGCAGCGTAGCAACAGGGGTGGCTAATGAAAAACTGTTTTTT. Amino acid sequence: CASSVATGVANEKLFF.

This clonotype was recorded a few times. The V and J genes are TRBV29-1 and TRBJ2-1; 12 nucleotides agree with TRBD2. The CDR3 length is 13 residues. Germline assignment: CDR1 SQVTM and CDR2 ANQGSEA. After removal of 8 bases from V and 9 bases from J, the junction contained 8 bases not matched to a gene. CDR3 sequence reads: CSTRTSGKGEQFF. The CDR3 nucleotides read TGCAGCACAAGGACTAGCGGGAAGGGTGAGCAGTTCTTC.

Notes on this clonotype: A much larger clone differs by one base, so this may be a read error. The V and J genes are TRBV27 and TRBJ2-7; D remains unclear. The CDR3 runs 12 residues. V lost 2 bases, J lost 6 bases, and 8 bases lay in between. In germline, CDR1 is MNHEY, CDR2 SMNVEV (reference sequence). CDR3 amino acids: CASSLVPGEQYF. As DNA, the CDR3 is TGTGCCAGCAGTTTAGTACCAGGCGAGCAGTACTTC.

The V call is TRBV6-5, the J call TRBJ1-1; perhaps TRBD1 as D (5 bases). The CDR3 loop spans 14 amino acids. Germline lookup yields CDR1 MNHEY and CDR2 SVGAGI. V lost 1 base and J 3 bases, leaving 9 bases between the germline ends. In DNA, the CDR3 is TGTGCCAGCAGTTACTTCTTCAGGGACACTGAAGCTTTCTTT. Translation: CASSYFFRDTEAFF.

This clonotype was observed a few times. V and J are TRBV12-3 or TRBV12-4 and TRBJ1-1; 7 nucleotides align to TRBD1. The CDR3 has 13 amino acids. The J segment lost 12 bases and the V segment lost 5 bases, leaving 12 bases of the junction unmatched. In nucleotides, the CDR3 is TGTGCCAGCAGTCAGACCGAGGGGGCGGGAACTTTCTTT. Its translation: CASSQTEGAGTFF.

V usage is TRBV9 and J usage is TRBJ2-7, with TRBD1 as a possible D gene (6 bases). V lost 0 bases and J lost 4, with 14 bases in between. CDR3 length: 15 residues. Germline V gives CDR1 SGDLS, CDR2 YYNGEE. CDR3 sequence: CASSVEMGHQYEQYF. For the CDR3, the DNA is TGTGCCAGCAGCGTAGAGATGGGACACCAGTACGAGCAGTACTTC. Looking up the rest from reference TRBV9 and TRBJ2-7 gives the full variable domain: DSGVTQTPKHLITATGQRVTLRCSPRSGDLSVYWYQQSLDQGLQFLIQYYNGEERAKGNILERFSAQQFPDLHSELNLSSLELGDSALYFCASSVEMGHQYEQYFGPGTRLTVT.

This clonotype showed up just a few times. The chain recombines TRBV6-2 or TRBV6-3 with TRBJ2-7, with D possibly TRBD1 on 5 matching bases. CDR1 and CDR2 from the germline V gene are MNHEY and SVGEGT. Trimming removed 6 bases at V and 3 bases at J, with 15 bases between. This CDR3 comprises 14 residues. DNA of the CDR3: TGTGCCAGCAGACGAGCAGGGTCTCTCTACGAGCAGTACTTC. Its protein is CASRRAGSLYEQYF.